This note documents a single T cell receptor (beta chain) sequence. The data were taken from a study of technical replicates of blood from several donors. Looked up from germline, CDR1 is SQVTM and CDR2 is ANQGSEA. J lost 14 bases, V lost 5 bases, and 12 bases had no gene match. The CDR3 is made up of 12 amino acids. Here immunoSEQ multiplex PCR was the method, and the copy in TCRdb shows in-frame clones only, minus some. This sample has some 77,000 clones; 92% occur once, and the top ten carry under 0.5%. The source material was T cells isolated from PBMCs. The rearrangement links TRBV29-1 to TRBJ2-1; 7 bases agree with TRBD2. This receptor was identified in a human donor in good health. Here the CDR3 DNA reads TGCAGCGTTCCGGGAGGCGAACTATGGGAGTTCTTC. Its protein product is CSVPGGELWEFF.